This paragraph covers one TCR beta chain sequence. The data are from a study of blood T cell repertoires in COVID-19. The wider study: Collection of acute and convalescent COVID-19 samples took place in the United States, Italy and Spain.

Methods used by the authors: The authors estimated nucleated cell counts from reference gene primer amplification. This table comes from immunoSEQ multiplex PCR, and its TCRdb copy is limited to in-frame clones, with some not included. V, J and clone size are those of that table, while D and trimming were read from the DNA. The sample yields some 120,000 clones, 75% to 85% seen once. This CDR3 contains 14 residues. Germline assignment: CDR1 SNHLY and CDR2 FYNNEI. V was clipped by 7 bases and J by 7 bases, with 17 bases between them. Sequenced: peripheral blood. This rearrangement joins TRBV2 to TRBJ1-5; possible D gene TRBD1, 6 bases. The TCR was taken from a man aged 65 to 85 with acute or convalescent COVID-19. In DNA, the CDR3 is TGTGCCAGCACCCCACAACAGGGACGCCAGCCCCAGCATTTT. It is translated as CASTPQQGRQPQHF.